The T cell receptor (beta chain) described here comes from a study of shared clonotypes between healthy human individuals. Looking at the study overall: For every donor, three CD4 naive, three CD4 memory, two CD8 naive and one CD8 memory plates were used.

As to this clone: Its specificity is not known. Other DNA sequences in this specimen translate into the identical CDR3.

Germline V gives CDR1 SGHAT, CDR2 FQNNGV. The CDR3 extends over 15 amino acids. Trimming shortened V by 1 base and J by 0 bases, and 9 bases separated the two germline ends. Splitting of each subset's genomic DNA was done evenly across several immunoSEQ plates. Authors' methods: With immunoSEQ giving junction-only sequences and no quality scores, filtering differed. TCRdb's table, derived via immunoSEQ multiplex PCR, lists solely in-frame clones and lacks some. For V, J and clone size, that table is used; D and trimming come from the DNA. The table shows over a million clones, with approximately 68% occurring only once. Study results and limitations: Rarefaction showed that sequencing of sorted subsets was incomplete (despite large depth).

The sequenced material came from memory CD4+ T cells sorted from blood. Stated subset: CD45RA-negative fraction. This chain connects TRBV11-2 to TRBJ1-1; D is ambiguous. The source of this sequence is a young man in good health. CDR3 region: CASSLGSGMNTEAFF. In nucleotides, the CDR3 is TGTGCCAGCAGCTTAGGTTCCGGAATGAACACTGAAGCTTTCTTT.